The source of this T cell receptor beta chain is a study of blood T cell repertoires in COVID-19. TCRdb's table, derived via immunoSEQ multiplex PCR, lists solely in-frame clones and lacks some. This table holds 430,000 or so clones, roughly 84% found once. The germline CDR1 and CDR2 sequences are MNHNY and SVGAGI (reference sequence). The CDR3 spans 14 residues. The germline V and J ends were trimmed by 2 bases and 0 bases, with 7 bases remaining between them. The V gene is TRBV6-6, the J gene TRBJ2-5; no firm D call. Material: PBMCs or T cells enriched from blood (not recorded which). This TCR was sampled from a woman between 18 and 29 years old who had been exposed to COVID-19. CDR3 sequence: CASSYGQYQETQYF. Written as DNA, the CDR3 is TGTGCCAGCAGTTACGGGCAGTACCAAGAGACCCAGTACTTC.